This paragraph covers one TCR beta chain sequence. Sequenced by immunoSEQ multiplex PCR; TCRdb stores in-frame clones only, minus some. The sample consists of approximately 240,000 clones, approximately 90% of them appearing once. V was shortened by 10 bases and J by 5 bases, with 8 bases between the two germline ends. CDR3 size: 10 residues. This sample was taken from a study of blood T cell repertoires in COVID-19. This receptor was identified in a woman younger than 35 who had recovered from COVID-19. The chain couples TRBV12-3 or TRBV12-4 to TRBJ1-1, with D hard to call. Sample: PBMCs or T cells enriched from blood (not recorded which). The CDR3 DNA is TGTGCCACCCGGGGAACTGAAGCTTTCTTT. Protein sequence: CATRGTEAFF.